This T cell receptor (beta chain) comes out of a study of cytomegalovirus exposure and HLA in healthy donors. Study as a whole: Samples from HLA-typed donors yielded approximately 80 million unique TCRs in an early data release.

Remarks on this clone: Its target is not known.

Study-level findings and limits: Apart from CMV serostatus, no immune exposure information was available.

Every donor was a healthy person donating bone marrow. The PCR made use of 60 Vbeta and 13 Jbeta primers. Under the authors' procedure: In a later analysis, the count reached approximately 80 million unique TCR beta chains, with 9 million to 11 million shared. Assay used: immunoSEQ multiplex PCR; TCRdb lists only in-frame clones, some missing. V, J and clone size are taken as reported in that table, and D and trimming were inferred from the DNA itself. The table shows under 200,000 clones, with 75% to 90% occurring only once. After removal of 6 bases from V and 7 bases from J, the junction contained 9 bases not matched to a gene. The CDR3 has 14 residues. Germline V gene sequence: CDR1 MNHEY, CDR2 SMNVEV (reference sequence).

The specimen was PBMCs. This chain connects TRBV27 to TRBJ2-1; 7 bases fit TRBD2. The TCR sequence derives from a man aged 40-49 years in good health and CMV-seropositive. The CDR3 is CASSIRDYGNEQFF. The DNA of the CDR3 is TGTGCCAGCAGCATCCGGGACTATGGGAATGAGCAGTTCTTC.